One T cell receptor (beta chain) is described in this entry. This specimen belongs to a study of T cells expressing NK-cell markers. TCRdb derives one entry per CDR3 protein from the 5' RACE reads, leaving out DNA. This sample's table has over 100,000 distinct CDR3 sequences. This CDR3 comprises 14 residues. Germline V gene data show CDR1 as LNHDA and CDR2 as SQIVND (reference sequence). The clonotype comes from a woman aged 18 to 75 in good health. Sequencing input: blood T cells: a sorted CD56 or NKG2C T cell subset, CD4+ or CD8+ T cells, or bulk PBMC T cells (not recorded which). The chain has TRBV19 and TRBJ2-1; TCRdb outputs TRBD1, but without DNA this stays unchecked. The CDR3 loop reads CASSPGQAYNEQFF.